The T cell receptor (beta chain) under discussion was sequenced for a study of lymphopenia after photon versus proton radiotherapy (dated by TCRdb to between 2018 and 2021). For the wider study: Photon and proton radiation therapy were compared by the study for their immunological effects in patients with gastrointestinal tumors who developed high-grade lymphopenia. A cohort of around 21 patients with gastrointestinal tumors who received either photon or proton therapy and subsequently developed lymphopenia was included. The study aimed to characterize how the two radiation modalities differ in their impact on the immune system. The investigation overall reported the following: After the lymphocyte count nadir, repertoires from photon-treated patients showed oligoclonal expansion, particularly of CD8+ Temra cells, and this expansion drove the decline in diversity. Proton-treated patients stayed relatively stable during treatment, while photon-treated patients lost naive T cells and TCR diversity and gained effector/memory populations. The survival association was examined only in patients who died, and the authors described better survival with proton therapy as a possibility, not as a demonstrated result. Among patients across the cohort who died, overall survival time showed an inverse correlation with a larger post-nadir drop in TCR diversity.

Trimming removed 3 bases from V and 5 bases from J; the gene matches leave 0 bases unexplained. For CDR1 and CDR2, the germline V gene lists SQVTM and ANQGSEA. The CDR3 runs 11 amino acids, cysteine and phenylalanine included. Only the CDR3 DNA stays, 33 bases, in frame from base 1. For this clone: No antigen is known for it. Nothing much larger sits one base from this clone, and base qualities are not available.

Library preparation was by the immunoSEQ multiplex PCR assay. Deep sequencing of rearranged TCR beta loci, alongside multiparametric flow cytometry, was used to profile T cell repertoires. The immuneACCESS repertoire file appears here via TCRdb, limited to in-frame rearrangements. These files lack a portion of the clones; in checked studies, under half of the deficit traces to unresolved V genes, and the cause of the others is not known. Within this sample are tens of thousands of clones, with approximately 91% of them counted one time only. Jointly, the top ten make up approximately 2.6% of the sample.

The source material was peripheral blood, sampled from a patient treated with photon-based radiotherapy. The chain is made from TRBV29-1 and TRBJ1-2; TRBD1 agrees with 7 junctional bases. The TCR sequence derives from a woman between 65 and 79 years old with pancreatic cancer. DNA sequence: TGCAGCGTTGACAGGGGGTATGGCTACACCTTC. Protein translation: CSVDRGYGYTF.